These T cell receptor beta chains were read from a single sample in a study of blood T cells in healthy people across ages. TCRdb re-called the 5' RACE reads with MiXCR, one entry per CDR3 protein. The table lists roughly 500,000 distinct CDR3 sequences, 27% of them singletons. The specimen was blood. Receptors were obtained from a woman in her 70s in good health. Both conserved end residues are part of each CDR3. Fields, in order: J gene, D gene, V gene, clone size, CDR3 DNA, CDR3 protein. The D gene is left open where the match is weak. A row's size may be missing; if present it is once, few, many or a size class.

j_gene: TRBJ2-1; d_gene: .; v_gene: TRBV7-8; abundance: .; CDR3nt: TGTGCCAGCAGCTTAGCATCCACGGGGGCGAGTTACAATGAGCAGTTCTTC; CDR3aa: CASSLASTGASYNEQFF
j_gene: TRBJ2-5; d_gene: TRBD2; v_gene: TRBV20-1; abundance: .; CDR3nt: TGCAGTGTTGGGACTAGCGGGGGCTTTGTGGGGACCCAGTACTTC; CDR3aa: CSVGTSGGFVGTQYF
j_gene: TRBJ2-3; d_gene: .; v_gene: TRBV5-1; abundance: few; CDR3nt: TGCGCCAGCAGCTTGGAGCAGGGGTCCGCGCAGTATTTT; CDR3aa: CASSLEQGSAQYF
j_gene: TRBJ2-1; d_gene: TRBD2; v_gene: TRBV7-3; abundance: .; CDR3nt: TGTGCCAGCAGCTTAACGTGGGGGACTAGCGGGAACAATGAGCAGTTCTTC; CDR3aa: CASSLTWGTSGNNEQFF
j_gene: TRBJ1-2; d_gene: .; v_gene: TRBV3-1; abundance: .; CDR3nt: TGTGCCAGCAGCCAAGGCTTAGGCGTGGAGTATGGCTACACCTTC; CDR3aa: CASSQGLGVEYGYTF
j_gene: TRBJ1-2; d_gene: TRBD1; v_gene: TRBV4-3; abundance: .; CDR3nt: TGCGCCAGCAGCCAACACCATCACGGGACAGGCCCCGGGGGCTACCCCTTC; CDR3aa: CASSQHHHGTGPGGYPF
j_gene: TRBJ2-5; d_gene: .; v_gene: TRBV20-1; abundance: .; CDR3nt: TGCAGTGCCCAGCGATTGGGTATTCAAGAGACCCAGTACTTC; CDR3aa: CSAQRLGIQETQYF
j_gene: TRBJ2-1; d_gene: .; v_gene: TRBV7-9; abundance: .; CDR3nt: TGTGCCAGCAGCTTAGTCGTCAGCCAAGACAATGAGCAGTTCTTC; CDR3aa: CASSLVVSQDNEQFF
j_gene: TRBJ2-5; d_gene: TRBD1; v_gene: TRBV2; abundance: .; CDR3nt: TGTGCCAGCAGTGATTCCGGGACAGCAGAGGAGACCCAGTACTTC; CDR3aa: CASSDSGTAEETQYF
j_gene: TRBJ1-5; d_gene: .; v_gene: TRBV2; abundance: .; CDR3nt: TGTGCCAGCAACCAGGGAAGTTCTCAGCCCCAGCATTTT; CDR3aa: CASNQGSSQPQHF
j_gene: TRBJ2-5; d_gene: .; v_gene: TRBV7-2; abundance: few; CDR3nt: TGTGCCAGCAGCTTAAGAGTCGGGGGCTTGAGAGAGACCCAGTACTTC; CDR3aa: CASSLRVGGLRETQYF
j_gene: TRBJ1-2; d_gene: .; v_gene: TRBV5-1; abundance: .; CDR3nt: TGCGCCAGCAGCTTGAAGGAGATGGTAGCGCGTACCTTC; CDR3aa: CASSLKEMVARTF
j_gene: TRBJ2-5; d_gene: TRBD2; v_gene: TRBV6-2/TRBV6-3; abundance: .; CDR3nt: TGTGCCAGCGCTCCGGCGGGGGGTCACCAAGAGACCCAGTACTTC; CDR3aa: CASAPAGGHQETQYF
j_gene: TRBJ1-5; d_gene: .; v_gene: TRBV3-1; abundance: many; CDR3nt: TGTGCCAGCAGCCCCGGGGGCAATCAGCCCCAGCATTTT; CDR3aa: CASSPGGNQPQHF
j_gene: TRBJ1-5; d_gene: .; v_gene: TRBV25-1; abundance: few; CDR3nt: TGTGCCAGCAGTGGTTGGTGGAGCAATCAGCCCCAGCATTTT; CDR3aa: CASSGWWSNQPQHF
j_gene: TRBJ2-1; d_gene: .; v_gene: TRBV7-2; abundance: few; CDR3nt: TGTGCCAGCAGCTCCACTTCCTATGAGCAGTTCTTC; CDR3aa: CASSSTSYEQFF
j_gene: TRBJ1-1; d_gene: .; v_gene: TRBV12-3/TRBV12-4; abundance: .; CDR3nt: TGTGCCAGCAGTTTTACCGGGGCGGGGAGCACTGAAGCTTTCTTT; CDR3aa: CASSFTGAGSTEAFF
j_gene: TRBJ2-3; d_gene: TRBD2; v_gene: TRBV20-1; abundance: .; CDR3nt: TGCAGTGCTAGAGATCCTAGCGGGACAGATACGCAGTATTTT; CDR3aa: CSARDPSGTDTQYF
j_gene: TRBJ2-7; d_gene: .; v_gene: TRBV5-1; abundance: few; CDR3nt: TGCGCCAGCAGCGGGGCTTACTACGAGCAGTACTTC; CDR3aa: CASSGAYYEQYF
j_gene: TRBJ2-5; d_gene: TRBD2; v_gene: TRBV9; abundance: .; CDR3nt: TGTGCCAGCAGCGTAGAGCAGCGGGGGCTAAAGGGAGAGACCCAGTACTTC; CDR3aa: CASSVEQRGLKGETQYF
j_gene: TRBJ1-3; d_gene: .; v_gene: TRBV19; abundance: few; CDR3nt: TGTGCCAGTAGTATAGGACAGCCGAGCTCTGGAAACACCATATATTTT; CDR3aa: CASSIGQPSSGNTIYF
j_gene: TRBJ2-7; d_gene: .; v_gene: TRBV25-1; abundance: once; CDR3nt: TGTGCCAGCACGACTCTGAGAGGCTACGAGCAGTACTTC; CDR3aa: CASTTLRGYEQYF
j_gene: TRBJ2-3; d_gene: .; v_gene: TRBV7-2; abundance: few; CDR3nt: TGTGCCAGCAGCTTGAAAGCGGATACGCAGTATTTT; CDR3aa: CASSLKADTQYF
j_gene: TRBJ1-4; d_gene: TRBD1; v_gene: TRBV29-1; abundance: few; CDR3nt: TGCAGCTACAGGGGGACTAATGAAAAACTGTTTTTT; CDR3aa: CSYRGTNEKLFF
j_gene: TRBJ1-3; d_gene: .; v_gene: TRBV5-1; abundance: .; CDR3nt: TGCGCCAGCAGCTTGTCCCCCGTGGGGAATGGAAACACCATATATTTT; CDR3aa: CASSLSPVGNGNTIYF
j_gene: TRBJ2-2; d_gene: .; v_gene: TRBV7-2; abundance: few; CDR3nt: TGTGCCAGCAGCCGACAAGGGATCGGGGAGCTGTTTTTT; CDR3aa: CASSRQGIGELFF
j_gene: TRBJ2-5; d_gene: .; v_gene: TRBV15; abundance: few; CDR3nt: TGTGCCACCAGCAGAGATAAGGAGGGGCACCAGTACTTC; CDR3aa: CATSRDKEGHQYF
j_gene: TRBJ1-5; d_gene: .; v_gene: TRBV9; abundance: few; CDR3nt: TGTGCCAGCAACGCTCTTGGCAATCAGCCCCAGCATTTT; CDR3aa: CASNALGNQPQHF
j_gene: TRBJ1-4; d_gene: .; v_gene: TRBV29-1; abundance: .; CDR3nt: TGCAGCGTTGGAAGGGGTACTAATGAAAAACTGTTTTTT; CDR3aa: CSVGRGTNEKLFF
j_gene: TRBJ1-2; d_gene: TRBD1; v_gene: TRBV7-2; abundance: .; CDR3nt: TGTACCAGCAGCTTAGGGAATACAGGGGGGTATGGCTACACCTTC; CDR3aa: CTSSLGNTGGYGYTF
j_gene: TRBJ1-1; d_gene: .; v_gene: TRBV6-5; abundance: few; CDR3nt: TGTGCCACCATCAGAGGCACTGAAGCTTTCTTT; CDR3aa: CATIRGTEAFF
j_gene: TRBJ1-2; d_gene: TRBD1; v_gene: TRBV19; abundance: few; CDR3nt: TGTGCCAGTAGAGGGACAGAAAGGAGCTATGGCTACACCTTC; CDR3aa: CASRGTERSYGYTF
j_gene: TRBJ2-5; d_gene: .; v_gene: TRBV20-1; abundance: .; CDR3nt: TGCAGTGCTAGGCGGTCTCAAGAGACCCAGTACTTC; CDR3aa: CSARRSQETQYF
j_gene: TRBJ1-2; d_gene: .; v_gene: TRBV12-3/TRBV12-4; abundance: few; CDR3nt: TGTGCCAGCAGTTTAGTAGGGCGGCCCCTCGAGTATGGCTACACCTTC; CDR3aa: CASSLVGRPLEYGYTF
j_gene: TRBJ2-1; d_gene: .; v_gene: TRBV2; abundance: few; CDR3nt: TGTGCCAGCAGGGAAAACGGATACAATGAGCAGTTCTTC; CDR3aa: CASRENGYNEQFF
j_gene: TRBJ2-5; d_gene: TRBD2; v_gene: TRBV6-5; abundance: .; CDR3nt: TGTGCCAGCACCCCCGGCGGGGGAACCCAAGAGACCCAGTACTTC; CDR3aa: CASTPGGGTQETQYF
j_gene: TRBJ2-7; d_gene: .; v_gene: TRBV20-1; abundance: few; CDR3nt: TGCAGTGCTAGGCTGGAGGGGGGCTACGAGCAGTACTTC; CDR3aa: CSARLEGGYEQYF
j_gene: TRBJ2-1; d_gene: .; v_gene: TRBV25-1; abundance: .; CDR3nt: TGTGCCAGCAGTGAATTAGAAGGAAATGAGCAGTTCTTC; CDR3aa: CASSELEGNEQFF
j_gene: TRBJ2-1; d_gene: .; v_gene: TRBV14; abundance: .; CDR3nt: TGTGCCAGCAGCCAAGGAACAAGCTCCTACAATGAGCAGTTCTTC; CDR3aa: CASSQGTSSYNEQFF
j_gene: TRBJ1-1; d_gene: .; v_gene: TRBV9; abundance: .; CDR3nt: TGTGCCAGCAGCCTCCTGGGGACTTCCAACACTGAAGCTTTCTTT; CDR3aa: CASSLLGTSNTEAFF
j_gene: TRBJ1-1; d_gene: .; v_gene: TRBV11-3; abundance: .; CDR3nt: TGTGCCAGCAGCTCCCTACAGGGAGCACCCCGTTATGCTTTCTTT; CDR3aa: CASSSLQGAPRYAFF
j_gene: TRBJ2-3; d_gene: .; v_gene: TRBV10-3; abundance: .; CDR3nt: TGTGCCATCAGTGTGGGGGCAGGCACAGATACGCAGTATTTT; CDR3aa: CAISVGAGTDTQYF
j_gene: TRBJ1-2; d_gene: TRBD1; v_gene: TRBV3-1; abundance: .; CDR3nt: TGTGCCAGCAGCCAGTCGACACAGGGGGCCTTATTCTATGGCTACACCTTC; CDR3aa: CASSQSTQGALFYGYTF
j_gene: TRBJ2-3; d_gene: .; v_gene: TRBV20-1; abundance: .; CDR3nt: TGCAGTGCTAGAGGCGTCAGGGGGGCGAGCACAGATACGCAGTATTTT; CDR3aa: CSARGVRGASTDTQYF
j_gene: TRBJ2-7; d_gene: TRBD1; v_gene: TRBV29-1; abundance: once; CDR3nt: TGCAGCGTCACCCAGACAGGGGGAGAGCAGTACTTC; CDR3aa: CSVTQTGGEQYF
j_gene: TRBJ2-1; d_gene: .; v_gene: TRBV6-6; abundance: .; CDR3nt: TGTGCCAGCAGTAACACAGGGGCCCCGGGGGGTGAGCAGTTCTTC; CDR3aa: CASSNTGAPGGEQFF
j_gene: TRBJ2-3; d_gene: .; v_gene: TRBV20-1; abundance: .; CDR3nt: TGCAGTGCTGTTCAAGAGGGGGATACGCAGTATTTT; CDR3aa: CSAVQEGDTQYF
j_gene: TRBJ1-3; d_gene: .; v_gene: TRBV29-1; abundance: few; CDR3nt: TGCAGCGTTGTTACGACTGGAAACACCATATATTTT; CDR3aa: CSVVTTGNTIYF
j_gene: TRBJ2-5; d_gene: TRBD1; v_gene: TRBV12-3/TRBV12-4; abundance: .; CDR3nt: TGTGCCAGCCGCCGGACAGGGGGGCACCAAGAGACCCAGTACTTC; CDR3aa: CASRRTGGHQETQYF
j_gene: TRBJ2-5; d_gene: .; v_gene: TRBV20-1; abundance: .; CDR3nt: TGCAGTGCGAGGAGGGTAGGGGTACAAGAGACCCAGTACTTC; CDR3aa: CSARRVGVQETQYF
j_gene: TRBJ1-5; d_gene: .; v_gene: TRBV29-1; abundance: .; CDR3nt: TGCAGCGTCGGACACGTCAGAAATCAGCCCCAGCATTTT; CDR3aa: CSVGHVRNQPQHF
j_gene: TRBJ2-2; d_gene: .; v_gene: TRBV7-2; abundance: few; CDR3nt: TGTGCCAGCAGCTTCCTGGTGCGGCGGGTGAACACCGGGGAGCTGTTTTTT; CDR3aa: CASSFLVRRVNTGELFF
j_gene: TRBJ2-3; d_gene: .; v_gene: TRBV27; abundance: .; CDR3nt: TGTGCCAGCAGTTTGAAGAGGATCTGGACAGATACGCAGTATTTT; CDR3aa: CASSLKRIWTDTQYF
j_gene: TRBJ2-5; d_gene: TRBD1; v_gene: TRBV5-1; abundance: few; CDR3nt: TGCGCCAGCCAACAGGGGTCCCAAGAGACCCAGTACTTC; CDR3aa: CASQQGSQETQYF
j_gene: TRBJ2-1; d_gene: .; v_gene: TRBV21-1; abundance: .; CDR3nt: TGTGCCAGCAGCAAAGATAAGTCCGGAGACAATGAGCAGTTCTTC; CDR3aa: CASSKDKSGDNEQFF
j_gene: TRBJ2-1; d_gene: .; v_gene: TRBV12-3/TRBV12-4; abundance: .; CDR3nt: TGTGCCAGCAGTTTTGGAAGCACAGGGTCCTACAATGAGCAGTTCTTC; CDR3aa: CASSFGSTGSYNEQFF
j_gene: TRBJ2-7; d_gene: TRBD1; v_gene: TRBV18; abundance: .; CDR3nt: TGTGCCAGCTCACCGCAGGGGGCGGTTCAATACGAGCAGTACTTC; CDR3aa: CASSPQGAVQYEQYF